This is a list of T cell receptor beta chains from one sample in a study of OX40 agonist ivuxolimab in advanced cancers. Assay: immunoSEQ multiplex PCR; the TCRdb copy retains only in-frame clones and omits some. This repertoire shows 95,000 or so clones, around 90% found once; its top ten account for 0.4% to 0.55%. The specimen comprised CD4+ or CD8+ T cells sorted from blood, sampled in a trial of the OX40 agonist ivuxolimab. The receptor set was obtained from an adult with an advanced solid tumor such as melanoma, head and neck, liver or kidney cancer. CDR3s include the opening cysteine and the closing phenylalanine or tryptophan. Each record gives: CDR3 length, D gene, J gene, clone size, V gene, CDR3 DNA, CDR3 protein. The D gene is left open where the match is weak. Some rows have no size entry. The others give once, few or many, or a class for an expanded clone.

14 . TRBJ1-1 few TRBV14 TGTGCCAGCAGCCAAGGGGCGGGGGCCACTGAAGCTTTCTTT CASSQGAGATEAFF
15 . TRBJ1-4 . TRBV6-5 TGTGCCAGCAGTCCGGGTCAGGGTGGTAATGAAAAACTGTTTTTT CASSPGQGGNEKLFF
12 . TRBJ2-5 once TRBV29-1 TGCAGCGTTTACCGGACAAAAGAGACCCAGTACTTC CSVYRTKETQYF
15 . TRBJ1-4 . TRBV2 TGTGCCAGCACCGACGCCCGCCGAGAGAATGAAAAACTGTTTTTT CASTDARRENEKLFF
13 . TRBJ2-1 . TRBV5-1 TGCGCCAGCAGCTTGGACAGTTTCAATGAGCAGTTCTTC CASSLDSFNEQFF
17 . TRBJ1-3 once TRBV5-5 TGTGCCAGCAGCACCCGCGGGCGGGACCTCTCTGGAAACACCATATATTTT CASSTRGRDLSGNTIYF
14 . TRBJ2-3 . TRBV29-1 TGCAGCGTTGAAGGGGGGCCGAGCACAGATACGCAGTATTTT CSVEGGPSTDTQYF
15 . TRBJ1-1 . TRBV4-2 TGTGCCAGCAGCCAAGTGTCAGGTGCGAACACTGAAGCTTTCTTT CASSQVSGANTEAFF
13 . TRBJ1-2 . TRBV5-4 TGTGCCAGCAGCTTGGACGGGGACTATGGCTACACCTTC CASSLDGDYGYTF
17 TRBD2 TRBJ2-5 . TRBV6-4 TGTGCCAGCAGTGATCCATTTCCGACTAGCGGGGAACAGACCCAGTACTTC CASSDPFPTSGEQTQYF
14 . TRBJ2-7 . TRBV7-9 TGTGCCAGCAGCTTAGGAGGATCCGACTACGAGCAGTACTTC CASSLGGSDYEQYF
13 . TRBJ1-5 few TRBV6-5 TGTGCCAGCAGTTACTCTCATAATCAGCCCCAGCATTTT CASSYSHNQPQHF